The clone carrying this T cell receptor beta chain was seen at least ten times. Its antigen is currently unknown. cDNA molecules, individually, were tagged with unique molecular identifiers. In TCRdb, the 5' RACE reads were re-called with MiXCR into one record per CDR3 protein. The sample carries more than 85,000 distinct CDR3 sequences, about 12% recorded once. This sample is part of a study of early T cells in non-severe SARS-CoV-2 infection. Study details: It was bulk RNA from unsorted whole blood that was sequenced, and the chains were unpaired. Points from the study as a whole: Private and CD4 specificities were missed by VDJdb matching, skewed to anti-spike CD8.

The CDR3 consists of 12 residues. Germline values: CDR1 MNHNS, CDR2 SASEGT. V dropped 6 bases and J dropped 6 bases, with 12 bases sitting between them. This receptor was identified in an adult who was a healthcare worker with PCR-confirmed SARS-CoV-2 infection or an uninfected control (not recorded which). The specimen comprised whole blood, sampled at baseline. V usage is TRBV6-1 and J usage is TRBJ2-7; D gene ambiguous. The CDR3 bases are TGTGCCAGCAGCTTGGTGGGGATCGAGCAGTACTTC. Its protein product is CASSLVGIEQYF.